A single T cell receptor (beta chain) is shown here with its context. The V gene's germline CDR1 is KGHSH and CDR2 LQKENI. The CDR3 spans 16 residues. The J segment lost 2 bases and the V segment lost 3 bases, leaving 2 bases of the junction unmatched. The entry originates in a study of blood T cell repertoires in COVID-19. Study summary: There were acute and convalescent COVID-19 samples, and they came from the United States, Italy and Spain. The analysed material was cDNA or gDNA that came from T cells, B-cell-depleted T cells, or PBMCs.

In the authors' workflow: For nucleated cells, counts were estimated from reference gene primer amplification. The repertoire was sequenced with immunoSEQ multiplex PCR; TCRdb's copy has only in-frame clones and lacks some. The V and J calls and the clone size are those of that table, but D and trimming were determined from the DNA. Of some 100,000 clones listed, about 89% are singletons. The V and J genes are TRBV18 and TRBJ2-2; TRBD1 matches 11 bases. Input material: peripheral blood. The origin of this receptor is a man aged 45-65 years with acute or convalescent COVID-19. The CDR3 DNA reads as TGTGCCAGCTCACCTAGGACAGGGGGCAACACCGGGGAGCTGTTTTTT. It codes for CASSPRTGGNTGELFF.